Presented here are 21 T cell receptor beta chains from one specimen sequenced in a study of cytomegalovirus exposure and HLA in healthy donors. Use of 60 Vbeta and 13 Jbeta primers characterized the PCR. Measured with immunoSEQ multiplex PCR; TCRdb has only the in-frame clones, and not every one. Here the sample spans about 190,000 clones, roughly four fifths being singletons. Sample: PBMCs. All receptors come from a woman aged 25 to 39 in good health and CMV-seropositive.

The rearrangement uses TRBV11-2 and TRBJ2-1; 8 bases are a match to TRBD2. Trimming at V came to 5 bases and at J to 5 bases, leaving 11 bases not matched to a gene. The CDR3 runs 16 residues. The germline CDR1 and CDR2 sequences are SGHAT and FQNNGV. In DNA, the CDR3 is TGTGCCAGCAGCGGATTAGCGGGGTGGGGGGACAATGAGCAGTTCTTC. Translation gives CASSGLAGWGDNEQFF.

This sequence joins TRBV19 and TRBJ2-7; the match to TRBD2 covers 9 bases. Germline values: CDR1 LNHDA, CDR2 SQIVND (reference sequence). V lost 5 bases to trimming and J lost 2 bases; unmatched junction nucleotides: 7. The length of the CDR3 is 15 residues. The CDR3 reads CASSSSGMMAYEQYF. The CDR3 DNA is TGTGCCAGTAGTTCTAGCGGGATGATGGCCTACGAGCAGTACTTC.

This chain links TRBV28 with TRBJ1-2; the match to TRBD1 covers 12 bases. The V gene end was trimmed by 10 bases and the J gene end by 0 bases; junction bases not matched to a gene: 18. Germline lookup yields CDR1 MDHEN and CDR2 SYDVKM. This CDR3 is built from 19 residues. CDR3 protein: CAISYWGQGAAQANYGYTF. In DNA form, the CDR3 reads TGTGCCATCTCATATTGGGGACAGGGGGCGGCCCAAGCTAACTATGGCTACACCTTC.

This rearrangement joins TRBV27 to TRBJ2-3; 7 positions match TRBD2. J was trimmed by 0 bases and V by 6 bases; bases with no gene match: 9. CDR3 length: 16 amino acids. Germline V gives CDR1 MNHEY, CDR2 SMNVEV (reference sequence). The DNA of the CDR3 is TGTGCCAGCAGCCCGGGTAAAGCGGGGAGCACAGATACGCAGTATTTT. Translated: CASSPGKAGSTDTQYF.

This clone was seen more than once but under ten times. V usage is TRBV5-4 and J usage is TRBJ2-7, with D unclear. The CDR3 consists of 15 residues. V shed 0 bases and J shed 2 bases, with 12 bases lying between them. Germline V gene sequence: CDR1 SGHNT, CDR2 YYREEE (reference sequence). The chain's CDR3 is CASSLGSQIPYEQYF. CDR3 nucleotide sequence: TGTGCCAGCAGCTTGGGGTCCCAGATTCCCTACGAGCAGTACTTC.

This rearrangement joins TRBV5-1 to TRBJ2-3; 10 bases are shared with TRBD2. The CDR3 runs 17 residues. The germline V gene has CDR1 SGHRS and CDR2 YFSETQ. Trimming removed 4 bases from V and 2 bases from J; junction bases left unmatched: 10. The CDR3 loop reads CASSPELAGGNTDTQYF. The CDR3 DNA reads TGCGCCAGCAGCCCCGAATTAGCGGGAGGAAACACAGATACGCAGTATTTT.

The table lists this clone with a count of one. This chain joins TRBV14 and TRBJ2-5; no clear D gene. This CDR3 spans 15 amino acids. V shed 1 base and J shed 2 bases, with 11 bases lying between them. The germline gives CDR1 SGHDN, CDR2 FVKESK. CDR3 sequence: CASSQGRVLQETQYF. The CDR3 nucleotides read TGTGCCAGCAGCCAAGGTCGAGTGTTACAAGAGACCCAGTACTTC.

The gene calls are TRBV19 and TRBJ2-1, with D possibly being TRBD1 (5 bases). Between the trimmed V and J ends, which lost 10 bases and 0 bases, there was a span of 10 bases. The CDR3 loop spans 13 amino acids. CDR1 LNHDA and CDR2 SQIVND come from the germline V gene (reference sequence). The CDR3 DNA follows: TGTGCCACCGCGACAGCCTCCTACAATGAGCAGTTCTTC. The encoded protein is CATATASYNEQFF.

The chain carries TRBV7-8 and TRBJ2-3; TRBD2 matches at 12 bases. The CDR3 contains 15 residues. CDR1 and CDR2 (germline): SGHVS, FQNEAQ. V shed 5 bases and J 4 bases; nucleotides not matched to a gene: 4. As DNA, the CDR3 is TGTGCCAGCAGCGTCCTAGCGGGAGGGCCAGATACGCAGTATTTT. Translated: CASSVLAGGPDTQYF. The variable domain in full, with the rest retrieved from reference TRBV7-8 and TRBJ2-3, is GAGVSQSPRYKVAKRGQDVALRCDPISGHVSLFWYQQALGQGPEFLTYFQNEAQLDKSGLPSDRFFAERPEGSVSTLKIQRTQQEDSAVYLCASSVLAGGPDTQYFGPGTRLTVL.

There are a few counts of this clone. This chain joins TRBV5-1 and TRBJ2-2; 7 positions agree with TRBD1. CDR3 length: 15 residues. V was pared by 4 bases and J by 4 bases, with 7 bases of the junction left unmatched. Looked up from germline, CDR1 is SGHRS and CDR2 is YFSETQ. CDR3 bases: TGCGCCAGCAGCCCTCCACAGGGGATCACCGGGGAGCTGTTTTTT. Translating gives CASSPPQGITGELFF. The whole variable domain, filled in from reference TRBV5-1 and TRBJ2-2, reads KAGVTQTPRYLIKTRGQQVTLSCSPISGHRSVSWYQQTPGQGLQFLFEYFSETQRNKGNFPGRFSGRQFSNSRSEMNVSTLELGDSALYLCASSPPQGITGELFFGEGSRLTVL.

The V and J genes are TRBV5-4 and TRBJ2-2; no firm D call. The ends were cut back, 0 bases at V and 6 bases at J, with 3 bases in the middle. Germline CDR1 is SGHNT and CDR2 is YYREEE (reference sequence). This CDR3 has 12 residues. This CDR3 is CASSLVAGELFF. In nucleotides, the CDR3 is TGTGCCAGCAGCTTGGTAGCCGGGGAGCTGTTTTTT.

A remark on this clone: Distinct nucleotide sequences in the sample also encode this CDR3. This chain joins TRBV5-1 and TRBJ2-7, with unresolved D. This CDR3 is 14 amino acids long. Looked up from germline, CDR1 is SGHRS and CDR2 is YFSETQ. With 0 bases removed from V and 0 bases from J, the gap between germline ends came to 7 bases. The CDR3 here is CASSLGGSSYEQYF. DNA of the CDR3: TGCGCCAGCAGCTTGGGCGGTAGCTCCTACGAGCAGTACTTC.

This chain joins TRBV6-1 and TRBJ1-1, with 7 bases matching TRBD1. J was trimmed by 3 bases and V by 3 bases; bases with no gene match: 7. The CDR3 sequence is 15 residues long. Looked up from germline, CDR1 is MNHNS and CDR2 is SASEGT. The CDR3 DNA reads TGTGCCAGCAGTGATCGGGGGCAGGGGGACACTGAAGCTTTCTTT. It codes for CASSDRGQGDTEAFF.

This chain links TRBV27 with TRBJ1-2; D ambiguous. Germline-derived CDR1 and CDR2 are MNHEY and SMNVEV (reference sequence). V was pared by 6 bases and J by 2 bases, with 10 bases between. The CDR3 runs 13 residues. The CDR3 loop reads CASSPDWNYGYTF. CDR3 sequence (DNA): TGTGCCAGCAGCCCGGACTGGAACTATGGCTACACCTTC.

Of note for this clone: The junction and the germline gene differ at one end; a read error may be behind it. The CDR3 nucleotides are TGTGCCAGCAGTTTACGGGGGTCCCCGGGTGCTAATAGCAATCAGCCCCGGCATTTT. This gives the protein CASSLRGSPGANSNQPRHF. J is TRBJ1-5 and V is TRBV27; TRBD1 is a possible D gene (5 bases). Germline V gene data show CDR1 as MNHEY and CDR2 as SMNVEV (reference sequence). The CDR3 consists of 19 residues.

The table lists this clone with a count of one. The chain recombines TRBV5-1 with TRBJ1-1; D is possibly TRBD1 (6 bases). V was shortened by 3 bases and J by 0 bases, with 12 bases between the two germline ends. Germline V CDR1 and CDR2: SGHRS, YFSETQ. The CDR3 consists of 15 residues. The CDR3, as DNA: TGCGCCAGCAGCTCCGACAGGCGGATGAACACTGAAGCTTTCTTT. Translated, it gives CASSSDRRMNTEAFF.

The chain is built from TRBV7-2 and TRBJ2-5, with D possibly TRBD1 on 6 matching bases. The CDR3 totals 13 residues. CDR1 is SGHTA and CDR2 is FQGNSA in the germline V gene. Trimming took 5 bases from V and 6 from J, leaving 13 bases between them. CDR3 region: CASSPQGIQTQYF. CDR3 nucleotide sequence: TGTGCCAGCAGCCCCCAGGGGATTCAGACCCAGTACTTC.

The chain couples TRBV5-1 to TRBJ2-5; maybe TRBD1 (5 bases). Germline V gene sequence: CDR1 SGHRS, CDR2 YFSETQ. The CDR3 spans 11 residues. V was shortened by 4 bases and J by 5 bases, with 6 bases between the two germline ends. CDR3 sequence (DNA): TGCGCCAGCAGCAAGGGGGAGACCCAGTACTTC. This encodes CASSKGETQYF. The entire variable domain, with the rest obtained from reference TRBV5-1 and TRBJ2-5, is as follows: KAGVTQTPRYLIKTRGQQVTLSCSPISGHRSVSWYQQTPGQGLQFLFEYFSETQRNKGNFPGRFSGRQFSNSRSEMNVSTLELGDSALYLCASSKGETQYFGPGTRLLVL.

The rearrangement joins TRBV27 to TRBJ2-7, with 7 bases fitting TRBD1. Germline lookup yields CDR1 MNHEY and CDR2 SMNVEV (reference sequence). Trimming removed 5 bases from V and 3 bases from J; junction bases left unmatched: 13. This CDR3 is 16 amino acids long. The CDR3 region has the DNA TGTGCCAGCAGTCCCGAGCCTCCGGGACAGATCTACGAGCAGTACTTC. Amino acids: CASSPEPPGQIYEQYF.

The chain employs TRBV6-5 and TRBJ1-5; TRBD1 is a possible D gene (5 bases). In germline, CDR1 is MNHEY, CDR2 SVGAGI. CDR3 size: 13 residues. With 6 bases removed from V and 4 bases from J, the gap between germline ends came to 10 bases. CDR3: CASRPGTNQPQHF. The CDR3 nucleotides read TGTGCCAGCAGACCAGGGACTAATCAGCCCCAGCATTTT.

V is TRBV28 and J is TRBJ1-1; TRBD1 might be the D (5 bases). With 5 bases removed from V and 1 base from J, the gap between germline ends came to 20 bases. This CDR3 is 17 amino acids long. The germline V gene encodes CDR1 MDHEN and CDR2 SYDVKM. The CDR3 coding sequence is TGTGCCAGCAGTCCAACCTCAGGGTTATCGGCGAACACTGAAGCTTTCTTT. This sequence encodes CASSPTSGLSANTEAFF.